The rows below give T cell receptor beta chains drawn from one sample of a study of CD8+CD57+ T cells in acquired aplastic anemia. Each CDR3 protein is one row after TCRdb ran MiXCR on the reads. The sample records roughly 280,000 distinct CDR3 sequences, 45% to 65% being singletons. Sample: sorted CD4+, CD8+, or CD8+CD57+ T cells (not recorded which) from PBMCs. These receptors were obtained from a human donor with aplastic anemia. The CDR3 runs from the conserved cysteine through the conserved F or W. Fields, in order: clone size, D gene, V gene, J gene, CDR3 DNA, CDR3 protein. The D gene is left open where the match is weak. Expanded clones get a size class; other rows say once, few or many, or leave the size out.

clone size: -; D gene: -; V gene: TRBV9; J gene: TRBJ1-1; CDR3 DNA: TGTGCCAGCAGTTTAGGTGAGATGAACACTGAAGCTTTCTTT; CDR3 protein: CASSLGEMNTEAFF
clone size: few; D gene: -; V gene: TRBV7-2; J gene: TRBJ2-5; CDR3 DNA: TGTGCCAGCAAGACAACGACAGGTTCCCAAGAGACCCAGTACTTC; CDR3 protein: CASKTTTGSQETQYF
clone size: -; D gene: TRBD2; V gene: TRBV5-1; J gene: TRBJ2-3; CDR3 DNA: TGCGCCAGCAGCCCCGGACTAGTACCCAGCACAGATACGCAGTATTTT; CDR3 protein: CASSPGLVPSTDTQYF
clone size: -; D gene: TRBD1; V gene: TRBV7-9; J gene: TRBJ1-5; CDR3 DNA: TGTGCCAGCAGAGACGGACAGGGGAATCAGCCCCAGCATTTT; CDR3 protein: CASRDGQGNQPQHF
clone size: many; D gene: TRBD2; V gene: TRBV5-8; J gene: TRBJ2-2; CDR3 DNA: TGTGCCAGCAGCCGAGGACTAGCGTTCCCCGGGGAGCTGTTTTTT; CDR3 protein: CASSRGLAFPGELFF
clone size: -; D gene: TRBD2; V gene: TRBV20-1; J gene: TRBJ2-7; CDR3 DNA: TGCAGTGCTAAAACGGGAGGGCCGGTCGAGCAGTACTTC; CDR3 protein: CSAKTGGPVEQYF
clone size: -; D gene: -; V gene: TRBV29-1; J gene: TRBJ1-1; CDR3 DNA: TGCAGCGTTTTCCTCTATAACACTGAAGCTTTCTTT; CDR3 protein: CSVFLYNTEAFF
clone size: -; D gene: TRBD1; V gene: TRBV24-1; J gene: TRBJ2-3; CDR3 DNA: TGTGCCACCAGTGATTCCGGGACAGGGTATTTGAATACGCAGTATTTT; CDR3 protein: CATSDSGTGYLNTQYF
clone size: many; D gene: TRBD2; V gene: TRBV19; J gene: TRBJ2-1; CDR3 DNA: TGTGCCAGTAGTATCGCCAACCAGGGTAGCGGGCGCCTCTACAATGAGCAGTTCTTC; CDR3 protein: CASSIANQGSGRLYNEQFF
clone size: few; D gene: TRBD2; V gene: TRBV5-1; J gene: TRBJ2-7; CDR3 DNA: TGTGCCAGCAGCTTGTCTGGATTAGCGGGGGGAGGCGAGCAGTACTTC; CDR3 protein: CASSLSGLAGGGEQYF
clone size: -; D gene: -; V gene: TRBV20-1; J gene: TRBJ1-2; CDR3 DNA: TGCAGTGCTAGAGATCCTAGGCAGGAAAGTATCTATGGCTACACCTTC; CDR3 protein: CSARDPRQESIYGYTF
clone size: many; D gene: -; V gene: TRBV20-1; J gene: TRBJ1-1; CDR3 DNA: TGCAGTGCAGAGATACAGAACACTGAAGCTTTCTTT; CDR3 protein: CSAEIQNTEAFF
clone size: many; D gene: -; V gene: TRBV3-1; J gene: TRBJ2-1; CDR3 DNA: TGTGCCAGCAGCCTGGGAGTGGATTACAATGAGCAGTTCTTC; CDR3 protein: CASSLGVDYNEQFF
clone size: -; D gene: TRBD2; V gene: TRBV24-1; J gene: TRBJ2-1; CDR3 DNA: TGCGCCACCAGTGATTCGACTAGCATCAATGAGCAGTTCTTC; CDR3 protein: CATSDSTSINEQFF
clone size: -; D gene: -; V gene: TRBV20-1; J gene: TRBJ1-5; CDR3 DNA: TGCGGTGCTGTCAGTGGCCGCAATCAGCCCCAGCATTTT; CDR3 protein: CGAVSGRNQPQHF
clone size: -; D gene: -; V gene: TRBV5-4; J gene: TRBJ1-1; CDR3 DNA: TGTGCCAGCAGCCAAGATAGTAACGGACTGAACACTGAAGCTTTCTTT; CDR3 protein: CASSQDSNGLNTEAFF
clone size: -; D gene: TRBD2; V gene: TRBV7-8; J gene: TRBJ2-5; CDR3 DNA: TGTGCCAGCAGCTTAGGATGGACTAGCGGGAGAGGAGAGACCCAGTACTTC; CDR3 protein: CASSLGWTSGRGETQYF
clone size: few; D gene: -; V gene: TRBV7-7; J gene: TRBJ2-3; CDR3 DNA: TGTGCCAGCAGCCTAGGGACGCGGGGCACAGATACGCAGTATTTT; CDR3 protein: CASSLGTRGTDTQYF
clone size: few; D gene: -; V gene: TRBV6-1; J gene: TRBJ1-3; CDR3 DNA: TGTGCCAGCAGTGTGGTTAAGTCCACCGGAGGTGCTGGAAACACCATATATTTT; CDR3 protein: CASSVVKSTGGAGNTIYF
clone size: -; D gene: TRBD1; V gene: TRBV25-1; J gene: TRBJ1-2; CDR3 DNA: TGTGCCAGCAGTCCCCGACAGGGACTACTCTATGGCTACAACTTC; CDR3 protein: CASSPRQGLLYGYNF
clone size: many; D gene: TRBD2; V gene: TRBV12-3/TRBV12-4; J gene: TRBJ2-1; CDR3 DNA: TGTGCCAGCAGTTTCGTAGCGGGGGGCCGTAATGAGCAGTTCTTC; CDR3 protein: CASSFVAGGRNEQFF
clone size: -; D gene: -; V gene: TRBV2; J gene: TRBJ2-3; CDR3 DNA: TGTGCCAGCAGAATGGGCAGGGGAACAGATACGCAGTATTTT; CDR3 protein: CASRMGRGTDTQYF
clone size: few; D gene: TRBD1; V gene: TRBV7-3; J gene: TRBJ1-2; CDR3 DNA: TGTGCCAGCTCACCAAACTCCCAGGGACAGGGATCGGTAGGAGGCTACACCTTC; CDR3 protein: CASSPNSQGQGSVGGYTF
clone size: -; D gene: TRBD1; V gene: TRBV19; J gene: TRBJ2-7; CDR3 DNA: TGTGCCATGGGGCCAGGGGGCATCTACGAGCAGTACTTC; CDR3 protein: CAMGPGGIYEQYF
clone size: many; D gene: -; V gene: TRBV19; J gene: TRBJ2-7; CDR3 DNA: TGTGCCAGTAGTATGGGGGTGGGGACCCTAAGGAACGAGCAGTACTTC; CDR3 protein: CASSMGVGTLRNEQYF
clone size: few; D gene: -; V gene: TRBV7-3; J gene: TRBJ2-1; CDR3 DNA: TGTGCCAGCAGCCCCCTCCCGGGACGAAACAATGAGCAGTTCTTC; CDR3 protein: CASSPLPGRNNEQFF
clone size: -; D gene: -; V gene: TRBV20-1; J gene: TRBJ1-5; CDR3 DNA: TGCAGTGCTAGAGAGTCTGCGAATCAGCCCCAGCATTTT; CDR3 protein: CSARESANQPQHF
clone size: -; D gene: TRBD2; V gene: TRBV5-1; J gene: TRBJ2-5; CDR3 DNA: TGCGCCAGCAGCTTCCGAGGGACTAGCGGGGTTCAAGAGACCCAGTACTTC; CDR3 protein: CASSFRGTSGVQETQYF
clone size: -; D gene: TRBD2; V gene: TRBV9; J gene: TRBJ2-1; CDR3 DNA: TGTGCCAGCAGCGTCGAAAGCGGGGGGACCTACAATGAGCAGTTCTTC; CDR3 protein: CASSVESGGTYNEQFF
clone size: -; D gene: -; V gene: TRBV7-2; J gene: TRBJ2-2; CDR3 DNA: TGTGCCAGCAGCCGCTGGGGCAAAGGCACCGGGGAGCTGTTTTTT; CDR3 protein: CASSRWGKGTGELFF
clone size: -; D gene: -; V gene: TRBV7-2; J gene: TRBJ2-3; CDR3 DNA: TGTGCCAGCAGCTTGGGGCTAGTGCGCACAGATACGCAGTATTTT; CDR3 protein: CASSLGLVRTDTQYF
clone size: -; D gene: TRBD1; V gene: TRBV2; J gene: TRBJ2-3; CDR3 DNA: TGTGCCAGCAGTGCCCGGGACAGGGGAAGGCTCTTCACAGATACGCAGTATTTT; CDR3 protein: CASSARDRGRLFTDTQYF
clone size: -; D gene: -; V gene: TRBV10-2; J gene: TRBJ2-5; CDR3 DNA: TGCGCCAGCAGTGAGTCAAGGAGTCAAGAGACCCAGTACTTC; CDR3 protein: CASSESRSQETQYF
clone size: few; D gene: -; V gene: TRBV24-1; J gene: TRBJ2-7; CDR3 DNA: TGTGCCACCAGCCCCTTAATCCCCGGGCCTTCCTACGAGCAGTACTTC; CDR3 protein: CATSPLIPGPSYEQYF
clone size: many; D gene: TRBD1; V gene: TRBV10-3; J gene: TRBJ2-7; CDR3 DNA: TGTGCCATCACCGAGACAGGGACCACCTACGAGCAGTACTTC; CDR3 protein: CAITETGTTYEQYF
clone size: once; D gene: TRBD2; V gene: TRBV19; J gene: TRBJ2-1; CDR3 DNA: TGTGCCAGTAGTACTAGGACTAGCGGGGGGTTATATTACAATGAGCAGTTCTTC; CDR3 protein: CASSTRTSGGLYYNEQFF
clone size: many; D gene: -; V gene: TRBV5-1; J gene: TRBJ1-2; CDR3 DNA: TGCGCCAGCAGCTTAAGTGACGGAGTGACTGGAGGCTACACCTTC; CDR3 protein: CASSLSDGVTGGYTF
clone size: many; D gene: -; V gene: TRBV10-2; J gene: TRBJ1-1; CDR3 DNA: TGCGCCAGCAGTGAGCGGGGCAGGTTGGGCACTGAAGCTTTCTTT; CDR3 protein: CASSERGRLGTEAFF
clone size: -; D gene: -; V gene: TRBV7-2; J gene: TRBJ2-3; CDR3 DNA: TGTGCCAGGGGGGGAGGACGAAATACGCAGTATTTT; CDR3 protein: CARGGGRNTQYF
clone size: few; D gene: -; V gene: TRBV19; J gene: TRBJ1-1; CDR3 DNA: TGTGCCAGTAGTCCCTGGGGGTATAACACTGAAGCTTTCTTT; CDR3 protein: CASSPWGYNTEAFF
clone size: -; D gene: -; V gene: TRBV7-3; J gene: TRBJ2-7; CDR3 DNA: TGTGCCAGCAGCCACTGGAGGGACTACGAGCAGTACTTC; CDR3 protein: CASSHWRDYEQYF
clone size: many; D gene: -; V gene: TRBV29-1; J gene: TRBJ1-1; CDR3 DNA: TGCAGCGTGCGTTCCTCGGAGAACACTGAAGCTTTCTTT; CDR3 protein: CSVRSSENTEAFF
clone size: many; D gene: TRBD2; V gene: TRBV9; J gene: TRBJ2-5; CDR3 DNA: TGTGCCAGCAGCGTAGCTACGGGGACTAGCGGGAGGGTACAAGAGACCCAGTACTTC; CDR3 protein: CASSVATGTSGRVQETQYF
clone size: few; D gene: -; V gene: TRBV2; J gene: TRBJ2-7; CDR3 DNA: TGTGCCAGCAGTGGAAGGTACGAGCAGTACTTC; CDR3 protein: CASSGRYEQYF
clone size: many; D gene: TRBD2; V gene: TRBV20-1; J gene: TRBJ2-7; CDR3 DNA: TGCAGTGCTTTAAGAAGCCCTAGCGGGAGAAACGAGCAGTACTTC; CDR3 protein: CSALRSPSGRNEQYF
clone size: -; D gene: TRBD2; V gene: TRBV7-2; J gene: TRBJ2-5; CDR3 DNA: TGTGCCAGCAGCTTAGTTAGCGGGGGTGGAAATTACTTC; CDR3 protein: CASSLVSGGGNYF
clone size: -; D gene: TRBD2; V gene: TRBV7-3; J gene: TRBJ2-1; CDR3 DNA: TGTGCCAGCAGCTTACTAGCGGGAGAATACCATGAGCAGTTCTTC; CDR3 protein: CASSLLAGEYHEQFF